One T cell receptor beta chain is described in this entry. TCRdb keeps only in-frame clones here, not all; method: immunoSEQ multiplex PCR. The profile shows about 60,000 clones, about 93% of them singletons. The sample originates from a study of human versus mouse CDR3 diversity and MHC coevolution. Germline CDR1 is LNHDA and CDR2 is SQIVND (reference sequence). The CDR3 is 17 residues long. The ends were cut back, 5 bases at V and 0 bases at J, with 19 bases in the middle. Sequencing used naive CD4+ T cells from blood. Subset: CD45RO-negative CD62L-positive naive CD4 T cells. The TCR comes from a person in their sixties in good health. The chain employs TRBV19 and TRBJ1-2, with D possibly being TRBD1 (5 bases). The CDR3 bases are TGTGCCAGTAGTCCCGATTGGGGGGGTGGAACTAACTATGGCTACACCTTC. This sequence encodes CASSPDWGGGTNYGYTF.